The clone carrying this TCR beta chain showed up just a few times. Its antigen remains unknown. The sample originates from a study of T cells after yellow fever vaccination. Overall study: Preparing low-cell-number fractions relied on SMART-Seq v4 Ultra Low Input. Regarding the study as a whole: The CD4 and CD8 compartments had a small share of their clonotypes in common. Booster samples showed a return of most primary-vaccination clones (roughly 96% CD4, 88% CD8). Compared with primary, the secondary response was weaker and peaked at day 5, not 15.

MiXCR, run by TCRdb on the 5' RACE reads, gives a single entry per CDR3 protein. Here the sample spans 400,000 to 650,000 distinct CDR3 sequences, 21% being singletons. This CDR3 is 13 amino acids long. Per germline, CDR1 KGHDR and CDR2 SFDVKD. With 0 bases removed from V and 2 bases from J, the gap between germline ends came to 2 bases. The sample in question was PBMCs, obtained about 21 days after the first yellow fever vaccination. V usage is TRBV24-1 and J usage is TRBJ2-3; the D is unclear. This clonotype was obtained from a man aged 18 to 35 who received the YFV17D yellow fever vaccine. As DNA, the CDR3 is TGTGCCACCAGTGATTTGCACACAGATACGCAGTATTTT. Amino acids: CATSDLHTDTQYF.